Listed below are T cell receptor beta chains from one sample, sequenced in a study of chemoradiotherapy in HPV16-positive cancers. The method was immunoSEQ multiplex PCR; TCRdb's version includes in-frame clones alone and lacks a portion of them. This table has about 4,400 clones, approximately 87% appearing once. The specimen was taken from a patient who underwent chemoradiotherapy. All receptors come from a human donor with HPV-associated anogenital cancer. CDR3s include the opening cysteine and the closing phenylalanine or tryptophan. Fields, in order: V gene, CDR3 length, D gene, J gene, clone size, CDR3 DNA, CDR3 protein. A D gene is named only where the DNA matches it firmly. Size tells how often a clone was seen (once, few, many) or the class of an expanded clone, and some rows leave it out.

>TRBV2|15|TRBD1|TRBJ2-1|-
TGTGCCAGCAGCCGGGGACAGGGTGACTACAATGAGCAGTTCTTC
CASSRGQGDYNEQFF
>TRBV30|13|-|TRBJ2-1|once
TGTGCCTGGAGGACCCAATCCTACAATGGGCAGTTCTTC
CAWRTQSYNGQFF
>TRBV19|13|-|TRBJ2-7|-
TGTGCCAGTAGAACAGGGAGCTCCTACGAGCAGTACTTC
CASRTGSSYEQYF
>TRBV5-1|14|TRBD1|TRBJ2-7|-
TGCGCCAGCAGCTGGACAGGGGCTACCTACGAGCAGTACTTC
CASSWTGATYEQYF
>TRBV25-1|17|TRBD1|TRBJ2-7|-
TGTGCCAGCAGTGAATCCTTCCCGGATGACAGGGGACGGGGGCAGTACTTC
CASSESFPDDRGRGQYF
>TRBV11-2|19|TRBD2|TRBJ2-1|-
TGTGCCAGCAGCAACCGACTAGCGGGAGGCCAGGGTTCCTACAATGAGCAGTTCTTC
CASSNRLAGGQGSYNEQFF
>TRBV10-1|13|-|TRBJ1-1|-
TGCGCCAGTAAAGAGGGAGGCGGCACTGAAGCTTTCTTT
CASKEGGGTEAFF
>TRBV6-4|18|TRBD1|TRBJ2-1|-
TGTGCCAGCAGTGACTTTAACCCGGACAGGGGCTCCTACAATGAGCAGTTCTTC
CASSDFNPDRGSYNEQFF
>TRBV19|13|-|TRBJ1-3|-
TGTGCCAGTTCGACGGGGGCTGGAAACACCATATATTTT
CASSTGAGNTIYF
>TRBV4-1|16|-|TRBJ1-2|-
TGCGCCAGCAGCCAAGATATTTTCAGGGAGTGGGATGGCTACACCTTC
CASSQDIFREWDGYTF
>TRBV11-2|15|TRBD1|TRBJ2-7|-
TGTGCCAGCAGCTTAGTCCGCGACAGGGGGGGGGAGCAGTACTTC
CASSLVRDRGGEQYF
>TRBV14|17|TRBD2|TRBJ2-1|-
TGTGCCAGCAGCCAAACCAGAGGCTTAGCGGGAGGATATGAGCAGTTCTTC
CASSQTRGLAGGYEQFF
>TRBV19|15|-|TRBJ1-5|-
TGTGCCAGTAGTATAGATCTATCTAGCAATCAGCCCCGGCATTTT
CASSIDLSSNQPRHF
>TRBV29-1|17|-|TRBJ2-7|-
TGCAGCGTTGAAGTAAGGTCCGGGGCAGGGAACACCTACGAGCAGTACTTC
CSVEVRSGAGNTYEQYF
>TRBV11-3|13|-|TRBJ2-1|-
TGTGCCAGCAGCTTTCTGGGTGAGAATGAGCAGTTCTTC
CASSFLGENEQFF
>TRBV11-2|12|-|TRBJ2-1|-
TGTGCCAGCAGCCCGAGCTTAAGTGAGCAGTTCTTC
CASSPSLSEQFF
>TRBV11-2|14|-|TRBJ1-1|-
TGTGCCAGCAGCTTAGATCACGCGACCAACAAAGCTTTCTTT
CASSLDHATNKAFF
>TRBV27|14|-|TRBJ2-1|-
TGTGCCAGCAGTCCCTCTGAAATATCGTATGAGCAGTTCTTC
CASSPSEISYEQFF
>TRBV7-8|16|TRBD2|TRBJ2-1|-
TGTGCCAGCAGCTTAGCGAGGCTAGCGGGAAACAATGAGCAGTTCTTC
CASSLARLAGNNEQFF
>TRBV4-2|14|-|TRBJ2-2|-
TGTGCCAGCAGCCAGCACGCCGGGCCCAGGCGGCTGTTTTTT
CASSQHAGPRRLFF
>TRBV7-3|16|TRBD2|TRBJ2-3|-
TGTGCCAGCAGCTTAAATCCCGCGGGGGGCACAGATACGCAGTATTTT
CASSLNPAGGTDTQYF
>TRBV6-1|15|-|TRBJ2-5|-
TGTGCCAGCATGACAAACGAGGGGCTGGGAGAGACCCAGTACTTC
CASMTNEGLGETQYF
>TRBV6-1|15|-|TRBJ2-7|once
TGTGCCAGCAGTGATGAAGGGACAACATCCTACGAGCAGTACTTC
CASSDEGTTSYEQYF